This T cell receptor beta chain was observed in a study of blood T cell repertoires in COVID-19. Assay: immunoSEQ multiplex PCR; the TCRdb copy retains only in-frame clones and omits some. The table records under 450,000 clones, about 88% of them present only once. The CDR3 runs 13 residues. Germline CDR1 reads LNHDA; CDR2 reads SQIVND (reference sequence). Trimming stripped 5 bases from V and 0 bases from J, with 6 bases between. The sample consisted of peripheral blood. This TCR was sampled from a woman in her fifties or sixties with COVID-19, enrolled during active disease. V usage is TRBV19 and J usage is TRBJ2-3; D unresolved. The CDR3 DNA follows: TGTGCCAGTAGTCTGCAGAGCACAGATACGCAGTATTTT. Its translation: CASSLQSTDTQYF.